The sequence of this T cell receptor beta chain was determined in a study of CD8 T cells in Susac syndrome. The RNA input was roughly 0.5 to 1 ug, and it was reverse transcribed with random hexamers. A single record per CDR3 protein comes from TCRdb applying MiXCR to the immunoSEQ multiplex PCR reads. Among around 170,000 distinct CDR3 sequences listed, roughly 94% were seen once. The CDR3 covers 11 residues. The V gene lost 8 bases and the J gene lost 2 bases, with 8 bases spanning the gap. Germline V gives CDR1 SGHRS, CDR2 YFSETQ. This TCR was recovered from a human donor with Susac syndrome. This chain connects TRBV5-1 to TRBJ2-7, with D hard to call. Input material: CD8+ T cells from PBMCs. The CDR3 DNA sequence: TGCGCCAGAAGCCGGGCCTACGAGCAGTACTTC. Translated: CARSRAYEQYF.